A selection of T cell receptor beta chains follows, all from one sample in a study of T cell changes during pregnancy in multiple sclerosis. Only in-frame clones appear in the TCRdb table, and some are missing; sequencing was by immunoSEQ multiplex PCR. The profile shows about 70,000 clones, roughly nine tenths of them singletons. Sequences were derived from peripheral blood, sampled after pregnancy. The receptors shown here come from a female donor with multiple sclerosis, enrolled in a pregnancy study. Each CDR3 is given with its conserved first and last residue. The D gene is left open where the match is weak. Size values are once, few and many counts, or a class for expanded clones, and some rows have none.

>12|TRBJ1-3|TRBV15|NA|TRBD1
CATSGQGNTIYF
TGTGCCACCTCCGGACAGGGGAACACCATATATTTT
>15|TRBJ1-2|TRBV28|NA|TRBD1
CASSLGGQGSYGYTF
TGTGCCAGCAGTTTAGGCGGACAGGGAAGCTATGGCTACACCTTC
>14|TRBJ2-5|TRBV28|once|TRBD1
CASSFHDRGQTQYF
TGTGCCAGCAGTTTCCACGACAGGGGACAGACCCAGTACTTC
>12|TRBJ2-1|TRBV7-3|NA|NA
CASSLTGNEQFF
TGTGCCAGCAGCTTGACGGGAAATGAGCAGTTCTTC
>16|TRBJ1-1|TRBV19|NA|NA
CASSILSAQMNTEAFF
TGTGCCAGTAGTATTTTGTCAGCGCAGATGAACACTGAAGCTTTCTTT
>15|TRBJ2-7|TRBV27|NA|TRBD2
CASSSGRFLTYEQYF
TGTGCCAGCTCTAGCGGGAGGTTCTTAACCTACGAGCAGTACTTC
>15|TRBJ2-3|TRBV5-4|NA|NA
CASSFGVWDTDTQYF
TGTGCCAGCAGCTTCGGGGTTTGGGACACAGATACGCAGTATTTT
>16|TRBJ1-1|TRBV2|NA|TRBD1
CASSDSTGVGWTEAFF
TGTGCCAGCAGTGATTCGACAGGGGTGGGATGGACTGAAGCTTTCTTT
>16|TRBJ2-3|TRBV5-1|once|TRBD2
CASSPVAGTSTDTQYF
TGCGCCAGCAGCCCCGTAGCGGGGACTAGCACAGATACGCAGTATTTT
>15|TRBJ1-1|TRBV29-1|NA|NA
CSVAQTGTPNTEAFF
TGCAGCGTTGCCCAAACCGGGACACCGAACACTGAAGCTTTCTTT
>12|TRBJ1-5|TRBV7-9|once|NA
CASSLAGQPQHF
TGTGCCAGCAGCTTGGCAGGACAGCCCCAGCATTTT
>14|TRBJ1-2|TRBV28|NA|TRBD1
CASSLGQGNYGYTF
TGTGCCAGCAGTTTAGGACAGGGGAACTATGGCTACACCTTC
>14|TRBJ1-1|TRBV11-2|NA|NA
CASSFTQGSTEAFF
TGTGCCAGCAGCTTCACACAGGGTAGCACTGAAGCTTTCTTT
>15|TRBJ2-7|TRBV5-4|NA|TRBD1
CASSRRTGGLYEQYF
TGTGCCAGCAGCCGGAGGACAGGGGGACTCTACGAGCAGTACTTC
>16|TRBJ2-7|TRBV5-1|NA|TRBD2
CASSPQGREETYEQYF
TGCGCCAGCAGCCCGCAGGGGCGGGAGGAAACCTACGAGCAGTACTTC
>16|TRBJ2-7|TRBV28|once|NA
CASRPQGGTRPFEQYF
TGTGCCAGCAGGCCTCAGGGGGGAACCCGCCCTTTTGAGCAGTACTTC
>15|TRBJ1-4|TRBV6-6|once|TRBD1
CASRDPTGGREKLFF
TGTGCCAGCAGAGATCCGACAGGGGGGCGTGAAAAACTGTTTTTT
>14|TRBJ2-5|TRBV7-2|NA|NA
CASSRQNHAETQYF
TGTGCCAGCAGCCGACAGAATCATGCGGAGACCCAGTACTTC
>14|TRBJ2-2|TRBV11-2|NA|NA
CASSLSGGTGELFF
TGTGCCAGCAGCTTATCCGGGGGCACCGGGGAGCTGTTTTTT
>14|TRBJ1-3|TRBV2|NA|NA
CASTAAGPGNTIYF
TGTGCCAGCACGGCCGCAGGGCCTGGAAACACCATATATTTT
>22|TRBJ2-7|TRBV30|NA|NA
CAWSVGTGGFAGLAGDLDEQYF
TGTGCCTGGAGTGTGGGGACAGGGGGTTTTGCCGGGCTAGCGGGAGACCTTGACGAGCAGTACTTC
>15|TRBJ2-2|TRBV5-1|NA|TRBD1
CASSWDSLGTGELFF
TGCGCCAGCAGCTGGGACAGTTTGGGAACCGGGGAGCTGTTTTTT
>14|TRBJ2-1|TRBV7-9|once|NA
CASSSGWGGNEQFF
TGTGCCAGCAGCTCGGGGTGGGGAGGTAATGAGCAGTTCTTC
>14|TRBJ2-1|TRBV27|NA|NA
CASSLPAENNEQFF
TGTGCCAGCAGTTTACCTGCAGAAAACAATGAGCAGTTCTTC
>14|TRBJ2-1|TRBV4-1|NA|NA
CASSQVSAPGEQFF
TGCGCCAGCAGCCAAGTTAGCGCACCGGGGGAGCAGTTCTTC
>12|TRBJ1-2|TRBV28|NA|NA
CASSQALYGYTF
TGTGCCAGCAGTCAAGCTCTCTATGGCTACACCTTC
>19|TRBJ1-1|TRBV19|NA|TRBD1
CASSIPSGTGGTMNTEAFF
TGTGCCAGTAGTATCCCCTCCGGGACAGGGGGGACGATGAACACTGAAGCTTTCTTT
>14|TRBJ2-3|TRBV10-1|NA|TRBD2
CASSGTRLSDTQYF
TGCGCCAGCAGTGGGACTAGACTCTCAGATACGCAGTATTTT
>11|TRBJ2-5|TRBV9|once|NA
CASSAVQTQYF
TGTGCCAGCAGCGCTGTTCAGACCCAGTACTTC
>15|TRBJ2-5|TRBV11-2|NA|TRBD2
CASSSILAGIQTQYF
TGTGCCAGCAGTTCTATTCTAGCGGGAATACAGACCCAGTACTTC
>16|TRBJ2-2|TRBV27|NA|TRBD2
CASKPLAGGPDGELFF
TGTGCCAGCAAACCGCTAGCGGGAGGGCCGGACGGGGAGCTGTTTTTT